Shown below are 26 T cell receptor beta chains from a single sample sequenced in a study of human T cells and chemical hapten exposure. Regarding time point: pre-sensitization, week 0. Treatment noted: therapeutic diphenylcyclopropenone sensitization with weekly scalp DPC. MiXCR, applied by TCRdb to the RACE reads, yields one record per CDR3 protein. The sample contains 85,000 to 90,000 distinct CDR3 sequences, around 9.5% of which appear only once. The sample was whole blood, taken in connection with sensitization to the hapten diphenylcyclopropenone (DPC). The receptors were gathered from a woman aged 40 to 50 with alopecia areata. Some clones in this sample may be carry-over from other donors' samples.

This clonotype was observed a handful of times. V gene TRBV6-2 or TRBV6-3 combines with J gene TRBJ2-1; TRBD2 matches 7 bases. The CDR3 extends over 17 amino acids. The V segment lost 7 bases and the J segment 0 bases; nucleotides outside the gene matches: 12. Germline V gives CDR1 MNHEY, CDR2 SVGEGT. The CDR3 here is CASKVAGPPSSYNEQFF. The CDR3 DNA follows: TGTGCCAGCAAGGTAGCGGGCCCACCGAGCTCCTACAATGAGCAGTTCTTC.

This clonotype showed up just a few times. V gene TRBV6-6 combines with J gene TRBJ2-1; 7 positions agree with TRBD2. Germline CDR1 reads MNHNY; CDR2 reads SVGAGI (reference sequence). This CDR3 region has 16 residues. V lost 4 bases to trimming and J lost 2 bases; unmatched junction nucleotides: 8. This CDR3 reads CASSSALAVTYNEQFF. The CDR3 bases are TGTGCCAGCAGTTCCGCCCTAGCGGTAACCTACAATGAGCAGTTCTTC.

In its sample, this clonotype was seen many times. The chain combines TRBV7-2 with TRBJ1-1, with a weak D call TRBD1 (5 bases). V was trimmed by 3 bases and J by 5 bases, leaving 10 bases between them. In germline, CDR1 is SGHTA, CDR2 FQGNSA. The CDR3 runs to 13 residues. The CDR3 DNA sequence: TGTGCCAGCAGCTTCCCCAGGGTGACTGAAGCTTTCTTT. Translating gives CASSFPRVTEAFF. The full variable domain, completed using reference TRBV7-2 and TRBJ1-1, is GAGVSQSPSNKVTEKGKDVELRCDPISGHTALYWYRQSLGQGLEFLIYFQGNSAPDKSGLPSDRFSAERTGGSVSTLTIQRTQQEDSAVYLCASSFPRVTEAFFGQGTRLTVV.

Turning to this clonotype: A much bigger clone sits one base away, suggesting this may be a read error. This sequence joins TRBV2 and TRBJ1-1; 7 bases align to TRBD1. The CDR3 runs 16 residues. Germline CDR1 SNHLY, CDR2 FYNNEI. CDR3 in DNA: TGTGCCAGCAGTGACCAACCACAGGGGATGAACACTGAAGCTCTCTTT. Translated: CASSDQPQGMNTEALF. Combining the CDR3 with reference TRBV2 and TRBJ1-1 gives the whole variable domain EPEVTQTPSHQVTQMGQEVILRCVPISNHLYFYWYRQILGQKVEFLVSFYNNEISEKSEIFDDQFSVERPDGSNFTLKIRSTKLEDSAMYFCASSDQPQGMNTEALFGQGTRLTVV.

This clonotype was recorded at least ten times. The CDR3 is CASSVRQGGPTDTQYF. The CDR3 nucleotides read TGTGCCAGCAGCGTAAGACAGGGAGGCCCCACAGATACGCAGTATTTT. This chain uses TRBV9 with TRBJ2-3; D may be TRBD1 (7 bases). The V end was cut by 1 base, the J end by 2 bases, with 14 bases between. This CDR3 region has 16 residues. The germline gives CDR1 SGDLS, CDR2 YYNGEE.

This clonotype was observed a few times. The chain couples TRBV5-1 to TRBJ2-3; D is unclear. The V end lost 2 bases, the J end lost 6 bases, and 10 bases lay between the germline ends. Germline-derived CDR1 and CDR2 are SGHRS and YFSETQ. The CDR3 sequence is 13 residues long. The CDR3 nucleotides read TGCGCCAGCAGCTTAAACCAGGACGATACGCAGTATTTT. Translated, it gives CASSLNQDDTQYF.

This clonotype was seen many times. The genes are TRBV7-9 and TRBJ2-4, with 11 bases matching TRBD1. V lost 3 bases to trimming and J lost 4 bases; unmatched junction nucleotides: 8. Germline-derived CDR1 and CDR2 are SEHNR and FQNEAQ (reference sequence). The CDR3 sequence is 17 residues long. The CDR3 protein is CASSFIGTGGGKNIQYF. The DNA for the CDR3 is TGTGCCAGCAGCTTCATCGGGACAGGGGGTGGAAAAAACATTCAGTACTTC. The whole variable domain, filled in from reference TRBV7-9 and TRBJ2-4, reads DTGVSQNPRHKITKRGQNVTFRCDPISEHNRLYWYRQTLGQGPEFLTYFQNEAQLEKSRLLSDRFSAERPKGSFSTLEIQRTEQGDSAMYLCASSFIGTGGGKNIQYFGAGTRLSVL.

This rearrangement joins TRBV3-1 to TRBJ2-1, with no clear D. The CDR3 covers 12 residues. Trimming left V 0 bases short and J 8 bases short, with 5 bases between. The germline V gene has CDR1 LGHDT and CDR2 YNNKEL (reference sequence). Written as DNA, the CDR3 is TGTGCCAGCAGCCAAGAGGGCTATGAGCAGTTCTTC. Translated: CASSQEGYEQFF.

The rearrangement links TRBV7-9 to TRBJ1-5; 7 nucleotides match TRBD1. The CDR3 is 18 residues long. Per the germline V gene, CDR1 is SEHNR and CDR2 is FQNEAQ (reference sequence). With V trimmed by 5 bases and J by 2 bases, 15 bases remained unmatched. CDR3 sequence reads: CASSAYGGDRAGNQPQHF. The CDR3 bases are TGTGCCAGCAGCGCCTATGGGGGAGACAGGGCGGGCAATCAGCCCCAGCATTTT.

Worth noting for this clonotype: Germline and junction disagree at one end, which may indicate a read error. The chain carries TRBV13 and TRBJ2-5; TRBD1 aligns across 11 bases. The CDR3 sequence is 15 residues long. Germline assignment: CDR1 PRHDT and CDR2 FYEKMQ (reference sequence). In nucleotides, the CDR3 is TGTGCCAACAGCTTCAATGGGGACAGGGGGGAGACCCAGTACTTC. Translated, it gives CANSFNGDRGETQYF.

This clonotype was counted only a few times. This chain links TRBV6-6 with TRBJ1-2; D is unclear. Trimming took off 2 bases at V and 4 bases at J, with 5 bases between the two ends. The CDR3 loop spans 12 amino acids. CDR1 is MNHNY and CDR2 is SVGAGI in the germline V gene (reference sequence). CDR3: CASSYPSYGYTF. The DNA of the CDR3 is TGTGCCAGCAGTTACCCGAGCTATGGCTACACCTTC.

This clonotype was found a few times. The chain employs TRBV27 and TRBJ2-7; TRBD2 matches at 8 bases. CDR1 is MNHEY and CDR2 is SMNVEV in the germline V gene (reference sequence). Trimming cost V 6 bases and J 2 bases; bases outside gene matches: 12. The CDR3 loop spans 16 amino acids. The CDR3 here is CASSPRERGFPYEQYF. CDR3 sequence (DNA): TGTGCCAGCAGCCCGCGCGAGCGGGGGTTCCCCTACGAGCAGTACTTC.

Points on this clonotype: The junction departs from the called germline gene at one end, perhaps through a read error. The chain links TRBV12-3 or TRBV12-4 to TRBJ2-3, with 7 positions matching TRBD2. The CDR3 covers 17 residues. DNA of the CDR3: TGTGCCAGCAGCCCCCCGAACGGGGGAGGGATCACAGATATGCAGTATTTT. Protein: CASSPPNGGGITDMQYF.

This clonotype came up many times. The V and J genes are TRBV7-9 and TRBJ2-7, with D perhaps TRBD2 (5 bases). The CDR3 is made up of 13 amino acids. V gave up 8 bases and J gave up 0 bases, with 11 bases separating them. Germline lookup yields CDR1 SEHNR and CDR2 FQNEAQ (reference sequence). CDR3 sequence (DNA): TGTGCCAGCGTCGGCGGGCCCTCCTACGAGCAGTACTTC. Encoded protein: CASVGGPSYEQYF.

At least ten counts were recorded for this clonotype. The V call is TRBV28, the J call TRBJ1-2; D is undetermined. V shed 6 bases and J shed 6 bases, with 17 bases lying between them. Germline loops: CDR1 MDHEN, CDR2 SYDVKM. The CDR3 covers 14 residues. CDR3 region: CASSSLGRMDGYTF. CDR3 nucleotide sequence: TGTGCCAGCAGCTCCTTAGGCAGGATGGATGGCTACACCTTC.

Many counts were recorded for this clonotype. The CDR3 region has the DNA TGTGCCAGCAGTCGCTCACTAGACGGGGAGCTGTTTTTT. It translates to CASSRSLDGELFF. The gene calls are TRBV6-6 and TRBJ2-2, with a tentative D call TRBD2 (5 bases). Per germline, CDR1 MNHNY and CDR2 SVGAGI (reference sequence). Trimming cost V 5 bases and J 7 bases, with 11 bases left between them. CDR3 length: 13 amino acids.

At least ten counts were recorded for this clonotype. The chain combines TRBV6-6 with TRBJ1-6; maybe TRBD1 (5 bases). Trimming left V 5 bases short and J 0 bases short, with 8 bases between. The germline V gene encodes CDR1 MNHNY and CDR2 SVGAGI (reference sequence). The CDR3 length is 15 residues. This CDR3 is CASSARGSYNSPLHF. The CDR3 DNA sequence: TGTGCCAGCAGTGCTAGGGGCTCCTATAATTCACCCCTCCACTTT.

This clonotype was counted ten times or more. The chain couples TRBV29-1 to TRBJ2-3, with TRBD1 matching 8 bases. The CDR3 totals 14 residues. CDR1 SQVTM and CDR2 ANQGSEA come from the germline V gene. V shed 5 bases, J shed 1 base, and the junction held 5 bases outside the gene matches. As DNA, the CDR3 is TGCAGCGTTTCGGGACAGGCCCGCACAGATACGCAGTATTTT. Protein: CSVSGQARTDTQYF.

The table lists this clonotype with many counts. The chain couples TRBV3-1 to TRBJ1-4, with D perhaps TRBD1 (6 bases). Germline V CDR1 and CDR2: LGHDT, YNNKEL (reference sequence). Trimming removed 5 bases from V and 5 bases from J, with 12 bases in between. There are 14 residues in the CDR3. The CDR3 coding sequence is TGTGCCAGCAGCATACGGACAGCAAATGAAAAACTGTTTTTT. Residues: CASSIRTANEKLFF. Full variable domain (remainder filled in from reference TRBV3-1 and TRBJ1-4): DTAVSQTPKYLVTQMGNDKSIKCEQNLGHDTMYWYKQDSKKFLKIMFSYNNKELIINETVPNRFSPKSPDKAHLNLHINSLELGDSAVYFCASSIRTANEKLFFGSGTQLSVL.

The rearrangement joins TRBV12-3 or TRBV12-4 to TRBJ2-5; D remains ambiguous. V lost 5 bases, J lost 2 bases, and 9 bases lay in between. CDR3 length equals 13 residues. The CDR3 coding sequence is TGTGCCAGCAGTAGGCCTAGACAAGAGACCCAGTACTTC. Protein: CASSRPRQETQYF.

This clonotype was detected many times. This chain links TRBV14 with TRBJ2-1, with D possibly TRBD1 on 6 matching bases. Germline lookup yields CDR1 SGHDN and CDR2 FVKESK. The CDR3 totals 16 residues. Trimming left V 2 bases short and J 1 base short, with 12 bases between. The CDR3: CASSQFGGRSYNEQFF. As DNA, the CDR3 is TGTGCCAGCAGCCAATTTGGGGGCCGGTCCTACAATGAGCAGTTCTTC.

This clonotype was observed many times. The V call is TRBV20-1, the J call TRBJ2-7, with D possibly being TRBD1 or TRBD2 (6 bases each). The CDR3 is made up of 15 amino acids. V was cut by 6 bases and J by 6 bases, with 24 bases left in between. Germline V gene sequence: CDR1 DFQATT, CDR2 SNEGSKA (reference sequence). CDR3 in amino acids: CSAQEGGPGGGEQYF. DNA for the CDR3: TGCAGTGCGCAGGAAGGGGGGCCAGGTGGTGGCGAGCAGTACTTC.

The chain carries TRBV11-2 and TRBJ2-7; D unclear. Trimming pared 5 bases from V and 1 base from J, leaving 12 bases between. CDR1 and CDR2 (germline): SGHAT, FQNNGV. The CDR3 runs 14 residues. The CDR3 here is CASSDTRRSYEQYF. CDR3 DNA sequence: TGTGCCAGCAGCGACACGAGACGGTCCTACGAGCAGTACTTC. Together with reference TRBV11-2 and TRBJ2-7, the CDR3 gives the full variable domain: EAGVAQSPRYKIIEKRQSVAFWCNPISGHATLYWYQQILGQGPKLLIQFQNNGVVDDSQLPKDRFSAERLKGVDSTLKIQPAKLEDSAVYLCASSDTRRSYEQYFGPGTRLTVT.

A remark on this clonotype: The germline gene is not matched at one end of the junction; a read error may be the cause. This chain uses TRBV4-3 with TRBJ2-2; TRBD2 matches at 8 bases. Looked up from germline, CDR1 is LGHNA and CDR2 is YSLEER. CDR3 size: 18 residues. In DNA form, the CDR3 reads TGCGCCAGCAGCCAAGTTGGAAAACTAGCGGCGAAAACCGGGGAGCTGTTTTTT. Translation gives CASSQVGKLAAKTGELFF.

This chain uses TRBV7-2 with TRBJ2-5; TRBD2 matches 8 bases. Trimming at V came to 5 bases and at J to 5 bases, leaving 7 bases not matched to a gene. The CDR3 extends over 14 amino acids. CDR1 is SGHTA and CDR2 is FQGNSA in the germline V gene. In nucleotides, the CDR3 is TGTGCCAGCAGCCGGGGGGGCTCAGGGGAGACCCAGTACTTC. Protein sequence: CASSRGGSGETQYF.

The table lists this clonotype with many counts. This chain links TRBV6-5 with TRBJ1-1, with 11 bases matching TRBD1. Trimming cost V 0 bases and J 4 bases; bases outside gene matches: 7. CDR1 MNHEY and CDR2 SVGAGI come from the germline V gene. The CDR3 totals 17 residues. CDR3 protein: CASSYSGTGGWSTEAFF. The CDR3 nucleotides are TGTGCCAGCAGTTACTCCGGGACAGGGGGATGGAGCACTGAAGCTTTCTTT.